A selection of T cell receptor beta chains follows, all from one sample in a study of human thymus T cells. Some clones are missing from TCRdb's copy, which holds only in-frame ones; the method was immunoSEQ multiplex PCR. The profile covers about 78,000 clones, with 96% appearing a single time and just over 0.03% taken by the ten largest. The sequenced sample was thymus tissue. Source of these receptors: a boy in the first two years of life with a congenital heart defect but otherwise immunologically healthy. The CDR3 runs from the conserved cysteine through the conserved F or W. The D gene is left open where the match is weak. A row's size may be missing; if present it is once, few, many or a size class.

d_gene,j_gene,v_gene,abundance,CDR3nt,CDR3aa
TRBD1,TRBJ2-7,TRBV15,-,TGTGCCACCAGCAGGGGGGCCAGACCAAGGGGGCGATACGAGCAGTACTTC,CATSRGARPRGRYEQYF
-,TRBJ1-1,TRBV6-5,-,TGTGCCAGCAGTTACCCCGGGGGGAACACTGAAGCTTTCTTT,CASSYPGGNTEAFF
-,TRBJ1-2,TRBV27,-,TGTGCCAGCAGTTTGAGTACTAACTATGGCTACACCTTC,CASSLSTNYGYTF
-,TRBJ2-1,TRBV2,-,TGTGCCAGCACCTCAGATGGGGGAAAGGACTACAATGAGCAGTTCTTC,CASTSDGGKDYNEQFF
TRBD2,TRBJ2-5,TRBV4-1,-,TGCGCCAGCAGCCGCGGGACTAGCGCTAAAGAGACCCAGTACTTC,CASSRGTSAKETQYF
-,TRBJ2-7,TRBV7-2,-,TGTGCCAGCAGCTTAGTATCGGCGACCCCGGGCTACGAGCAGTACTTC,CASSLVSATPGYEQYF
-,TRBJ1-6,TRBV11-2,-,TGTGCCAGCAGCTTAGTCGACGGAAAGAATTCACCCCTCCACTTT,CASSLVDGKNSPLHF
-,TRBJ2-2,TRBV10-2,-,TGCGCCAGCAGTGAGTCTTTTGAGGGGGGCACCGGGGAGCTGTTTTTT,CASSESFEGGTGELFF
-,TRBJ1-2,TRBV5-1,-,TGCGCCAGCAGCTTGGGCGCCAGCGGGAGTGGCTACACCTTC,CASSLGASGSGYTF
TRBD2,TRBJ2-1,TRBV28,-,TGTGCCAGCAGCGCGACTAGCGGGAGCTACAATGAGCAGTTCTTC,CASSATSGSYNEQFF
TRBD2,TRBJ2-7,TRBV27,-,TGTGCCAGCAGTCCTCTAGCGGGAGGGTACGAGCAGTACTTC,CASSPLAGGYEQYF
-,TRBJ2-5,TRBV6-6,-,TGTGCCAGCAGTCAGGGGACATGGGAAGAGACCCAGTACTTC,CASSQGTWEETQYF
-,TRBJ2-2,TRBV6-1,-,TGTGCCAGCAGTGAGCGACAGACAAGCACCGGGGAGCTGTTTTTT,CASSERQTSTGELFF
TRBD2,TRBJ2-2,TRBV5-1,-,TGCGCCAGCAGCTTGGTATCGACTAGCGGGAGGTGGGTCGCGAACACCGGGGAGCTGTTTTTT,CASSLVSTSGRWVANTGELFF
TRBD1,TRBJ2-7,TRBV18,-,TGTGCCAGCTCACCATGTCGAGGACAGGGCTCACGGAACTACGAGCAGTACTTC,CASSPCRGQGSRNYEQYF
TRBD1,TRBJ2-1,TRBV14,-,TGTGCCAGCAGCCAAGAAGGCGGGCGGGACAGGTCAAGAAATGAGCAGTTCTTC,CASSQEGGRDRSRNEQFF
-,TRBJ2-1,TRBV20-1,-,TGCAGTGCTAGACCACTCCATGAGCAGTTCTTC,CSARPLHEQFF
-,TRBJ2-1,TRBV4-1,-,TGCGCCAGCAGCCAAGAAACCCTCGGGGATGGCTGCAATGAGCAGTTCTTC,CASSQETLGDGCNEQFF
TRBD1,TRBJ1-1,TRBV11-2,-,TGTGCCAGCAGCCCCCGGGACAGGGGGGTCTATCACACTGAAGCTTTCTTT,CASSPRDRGVYHTEAFF
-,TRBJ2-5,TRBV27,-,TGTGCCAGCAGTCGACAGAAGCCCCTAGAGACCCAGTACTTC,CASSRQKPLETQYF
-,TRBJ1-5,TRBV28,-,TGTGCCAGCGCTGCGGGCCCCTCCAATCAGCCCCAGCATTTT,CASAAGPSNQPQHF
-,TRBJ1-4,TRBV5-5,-,TGTGCCAGCAGTTTTAGGAATTCTGAAAAACTGTTTTTT,CASSFRNSEKLFF
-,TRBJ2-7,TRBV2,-,TGTGCCAGCGGACGCGGGGTCACTCCGGCCAGCGAGCAGTACTTC,CASGRGVTPASEQYF
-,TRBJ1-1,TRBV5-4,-,TGTGCCAGCAGCTTGGGACAGAGGAACACTGAAGCTTTCTTT,CASSLGQRNTEAFF
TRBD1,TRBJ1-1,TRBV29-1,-,TGCAGCTCATCGACAGGGGTCAGAACTGAAGCTTTCTTT,CSSSTGVRTEAFF
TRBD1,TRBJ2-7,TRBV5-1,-,TGCGCCAGCAGCTCAGGGACAGTTTCCTACGAGCAGTACTTC,CASSSGTVSYEQYF
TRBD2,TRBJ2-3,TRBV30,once,TGTGCCTGGAGTGTACCGGGGGGGGGCACAGATACGCAGTATTTT,CAWSVPGGGTDTQYF
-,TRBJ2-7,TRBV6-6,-,TGTGCCAGCAGATCCCGGCGGGACTTTGACTACGAGCAGTACTTC,CASRSRRDFDYEQYF
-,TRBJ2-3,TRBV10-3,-,TGTGCCATCAATCGCGGTTATTCAGATACGCAGTATTTT,CAINRGYSDTQYF
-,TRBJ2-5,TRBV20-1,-,TGCAGTGCAATCGGGGAGACCCAGTACTTC,CSAIGETQYF
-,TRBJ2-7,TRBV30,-,TGTGCCTGGAGTGCTTACCGGGACACCTACGAGCAGTACTTC,CAWSAYRDTYEQYF
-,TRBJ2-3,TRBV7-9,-,TGTGCCAGCAGCTCCACCCGGGTAGCGAGCACAGATACGCAGTATTTT,CASSSTRVASTDTQYF
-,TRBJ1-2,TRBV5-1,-,TGCGCCAGCAGCACGGTACAGGGTGACTATGGCTACACCTTC,CASSTVQGDYGYTF
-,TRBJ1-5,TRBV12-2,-,TGTGCAAGTCGCTTAGATGTCTTAGCCAGGGGCTTCAATCAGCCCCAGCATTTT,CASRLDVLARGFNQPQHF
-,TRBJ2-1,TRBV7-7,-,TGTGCCAGCAGCCCTCGTAGCGGATCCTACAATGAGCAGTTCTTC,CASSPRSGSYNEQFF
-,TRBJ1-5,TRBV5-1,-,TGCGCCAGCAGCTTGGAGGGTAACCAGGATGAGGATCAGCCCCAGCATTTT,CASSLEGNQDEDQPQHF
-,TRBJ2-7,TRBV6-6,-,TGTGCCAGCAGTTCGGGGTATCCGCTCTACGAGCAGTACTTC,CASSSGYPLYEQYF
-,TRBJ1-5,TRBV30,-,TGTGCCTGGAGCCAAGAACTCCTAAAAAATCAGCCCCAGCATTTT,CAWSQELLKNQPQHF